A selection of T cell receptor beta chains follows, all from one sample in a study of monozygotic twins with inflammatory bowel disease. No DNA is given; TCRdb re-called the 5' RACE reads and lists each CDR3 protein once. Recorded here are a few hundred thousand distinct CDR3 sequences; the top ten clones represent about 2.5%. The sequenced sample consisted of blood. The receptors were gathered from a human donor with ulcerative colitis or Crohn's disease, or a healthy co-twin of an affected twin (not recorded which). Both conserved end residues are part of each CDR3.

v_call	cdr3_length	j_call	cdr3_aa
TRBV29-1	15	TRBJ2-7	CSVEDRGEGRDEQYF
TRBV3-1	12	TRBJ2-7	CASRYGAHEQYF
TRBV4-2	15	TRBJ2-7	CASSLDWAGDDEQYF
TRBV7-9	12	TRBJ1-2	CASSLATYGYTF
TRBV28	14	TRBJ2-4	CASSLHQGATIQYF
TRBV4-1	14	TRBJ1-1	CASSQERANTEAFF
TRBV29-1	13	TRBJ2-2	CSVGRVGTGELFF
TRBV6-5	12	TRBJ2-5	CASKASGETQYF
TRBV7-3	16	TRBJ2-2	CASSLRLAPNTGELFF
TRBV7-6	16	TRBJ2-7	CASSLGLAGNPYEQYF
TRBV7-9	14	TRBJ2-7	CASSSGTGFSEQYF
TRBV27	14	TRBJ2-7	CASSSTSRTYEQYF
TRBV29-1	13	TRBJ2-1	CSVEESSYNEQFF
TRBV7-9	16	TRBJ2-2	CASSSPTGQWTGELFF
TRBV4-3	15	TRBJ2-7	CASSQAGTASYEQYF
TRBV4-3	17	TRBJ1-4	CASSQGWTIATNEKLFF
TRBV5-1	13	TRBJ2-7	CASRGSRTYEQYF
TRBV7-6	15	TRBJ2-1	CASRVMESSYNEQFF
TRBV5-1	13	TRBJ1-1	CASSLNQDTEAFF
TRBV7-2	13	TRBJ1-5	CASSFSNDQPQHF
TRBV4-3	18	TRBJ2-5	CASSQRPTGQGARETQYF
TRBV27	13	TRBJ2-7	CASSLNHPNEQYF
TRBV4-3	15	TRBJ1-6	CASSQEGQFNSPLHF
TRBV7-8	14	TRBJ1-5	CASSLVDGYQPQHF
TRBV2	15	TRBJ2-3	CASRETGHTADTQYF
TRBV5-1	15	TRBJ1-2	CASSTEGGVLYGYTF
TRBV20-1	14	TRBJ2-3	CSASVSGSADTQYF
TRBV10-2	13	TRBJ1-5	CASSEGKGRPQYF
TRBV19	13	TRBJ2-7	CASSRRLIYEQYF
TRBV6-2/TRBV6-3	16	TRBJ2-3	CASSYSSGGGPDTQYF
TRBV12-3/TRBV12-4	15	TRBJ1-4	CASSPTGGGGEKLFF
TRBV5-6	14	TRBJ1-2	CASSQDRGEYGYTF
TRBV5-1	15	TRBJ2-7	CASSLGTSEGYEQYF
TRBV12-3/TRBV12-4	16	TRBJ2-3	CASRSQGATRTDTQYF
TRBV28	13	TRBJ2-7	CARHDDRVREQYF
TRBV20-1	14	TRBJ2-3	CSAPDRWGADTQYF
TRBV6-5	16	TRBJ1-5	CASSYSASNSNQPQHF
TRBV6-2/TRBV6-3	13	TRBJ1-1	CASSDGSGKRSFF
TRBV3-1	18	TRBJ2-2	CASSQGSLAGENGGELFF
TRBV12-2	16	TRBJ1-1	CASRLEYGTVNTEAFF
TRBV20-1	16	TRBJ2-3	CSARDLVRSGTDTQYF
TRBV19	15	TRBJ2-3	CASSIGSLSTDTQYF
TRBV6-2/TRBV6-3	17	TRBJ2-1	CASSPLRSGRGPNEQFF
TRBV4-2	15	TRBJ1-1	CASSQGQGRRSEAFF
TRBV4-1	16	TRBJ1-5	CASSQDRLYSNQPQHF
TRBV6-2/TRBV6-3	14	TRBJ1-3	CASLRQGTGNTIYF
TRBV18	17	TRBJ2-2	CASSPPPFRGDTGELFF
TRBV5-1	17	TRBJ1-1	CASSFFPLPTGNTEAFF
TRBV5-4	15	TRBJ2-5	CASSLRTLTKLRGYF
TRBV7-2	17	TRBJ1-4	CASSSTGTPRTNEKLFF
TRBV7-9	16	TRBJ2-7	CASSSYRGERSYEQYF